This TCR beta chain derives from a study of cytomegalovirus exposure and HLA in healthy donors. Remarks on this clone: Its antigen is not identified.

Notes on the study in general: As confirmed in vitro, a few CMV-associated chains were specific for CMV antigens.

PCR primers comprised 60 Vbeta and 13 Jbeta primers. The assay was immunoSEQ multiplex PCR, and TCRdb's table has in-frame clones only and misses some. The sample carries around 160,000 clones, roughly 79% recorded once. Sequenced: PBMCs. This clonotype was sampled from a woman between 40 and 55 years old in good health and CMV-seropositive.

The CDR3 DNA sequence: TGCAGTGCTTATCGGAACTATGGCTACACCTTC. Its translation is CSAYRNYGYTF. The chain combines TRBV20-1 with TRBJ1-2; D is unclear. This CDR3 has 11 amino acids. From germline, CDR1 is DFQATT and CDR2 SNEGSKA (reference sequence). V was pared by 5 bases and J by 2 bases, with 6 bases between.